This T cell receptor (beta chain) was captured in a study of blood T cell repertoires in COVID-19. Measured with immunoSEQ multiplex PCR; TCRdb has only the in-frame clones, and not every one. The sample lists 180,000 or so clones, roughly 87% seen once, with 2% to 2.5% in the top ten. This receptor was taken from a woman in her thirties or forties with acute COVID-19. Sequenced: PBMCs or T cells enriched from blood (not recorded which).

The CDR3 sequence is CASRVRDRGSYEQYF. CDR3 coding DNA: TGTGCCAGCAGAGTTCGGGACAGGGGGTCGTACGAGCAGTACTTC. This chain joins TRBV6-5 and TRBJ2-7, with 11 bases identical to TRBD1. This CDR3 contains 15 residues. V was pared by 6 bases and J by 4 bases, with 8 bases of the junction left unmatched. The germline V gene encodes CDR1 MNHEY and CDR2 SVGAGI.